Listed below are T cell receptor beta chains from one sample, sequenced in a study of blood T cells in healthy people across ages. TCRdb reanalysed the 5' RACE reads using MiXCR and keeps one entry per CDR3 protein. The table shows more than 550,000 distinct CDR3 sequences, with about 20% occurring only once. Sequencing was performed on blood. These receptors all come from a man in his 70s in good health. The CDR3 runs from the conserved cysteine through the conserved F or W. The order of the fields is V gene, J gene, clone size, D gene, CDR3 DNA, CDR3 protein. D genes are given only for firm matches. The size of a clone is reported for some rows only, either as once, few or many, or as a class for expanded clones.

V gene: TRBV9
J gene: TRBJ1-2
clone size: few
D gene: TRBD1
CDR3 DNA: TGTGCCAGCAGCGCACAACAGGGGGCGGTCTATGGCTACACCTTC
CDR3 protein: CASSAQQGAVYGYTF

V gene: TRBV7-9
J gene: TRBJ1-4
clone size: many
D gene: NA
CDR3 DNA: TGTGCCAGCAGCGCCACGACAGCAACTAATGAAAAACTGTTTTTT
CDR3 protein: CASSATTATNEKLFF

V gene: TRBV20-1
J gene: TRBJ2-1
clone size: NA
D gene: TRBD2
CDR3 DNA: TGCAGTGCTAGAGCGGGACTAGCGGGAATTCCGCAGTTCTTC
CDR3 protein: CSARAGLAGIPQFF

V gene: TRBV7-2
J gene: TRBJ2-1
clone size: many
D gene: TRBD2
CDR3 DNA: TGTGCCAGCAGCCACAGGACTAGCTCCCTCGATGAGCAGTTCTTC
CDR3 protein: CASSHRTSSLDEQFF

V gene: TRBV5-1
J gene: TRBJ2-1
clone size: NA
D gene: NA
CDR3 DNA: TGCGCCAGCAGGCCGGGGGCTGGGAGTTCCTACAATGAGCAGTTCTTC
CDR3 protein: CASRPGAGSSYNEQFF

V gene: TRBV5-1
J gene: TRBJ2-3
clone size: few
D gene: NA
CDR3 DNA: TGCGCCAGCAGCTTGGCGTTACAGGCAGATACGCAGTATTTT
CDR3 protein: CASSLALQADTQYF

V gene: TRBV5-1
J gene: TRBJ1-2
clone size: NA
D gene: NA
CDR3 DNA: TGCGCCAGCAGCGTAGCAGGGGATATCACCTTC
CDR3 protein: CASSVAGDITF

V gene: TRBV29-1
J gene: TRBJ1-2
clone size: few
D gene: TRBD1
CDR3 DNA: TGCAGCGCCGGACAGGCGATCTATGGCTACACCTTC
CDR3 protein: CSAGQAIYGYTF

V gene: TRBV6-6
J gene: TRBJ1-3
clone size: NA
D gene: NA
CDR3 DNA: TGTGCCAGCAGTTACGACAGAAACACCATATATTTT
CDR3 protein: CASSYDRNTIYF

V gene: TRBV6-2/TRBV6-3
J gene: TRBJ2-4
clone size: NA
D gene: NA
CDR3 DNA: TGTGCCAGCAGTTATAATTGGGGAGACATTCAGTACTTC
CDR3 protein: CASSYNWGDIQYF

V gene: TRBV9
J gene: TRBJ1-2
clone size: few
D gene: NA
CDR3 DNA: TGTGCCAGCAGCGCAACCCGGAACTATGGCTACACCTTC
CDR3 protein: CASSATRNYGYTF

V gene: TRBV20-1
J gene: TRBJ2-5
clone size: NA
D gene: NA
CDR3 DNA: TGCAGTGCTAGACCCAGTGAAGGGACCCAGTACTTC
CDR3 protein: CSARPSEGTQYF

V gene: TRBV20-1
J gene: TRBJ2-7
clone size: NA
D gene: TRBD1
CDR3 DNA: TGCAGTGCCGCACAGACAGGGGGCGCCTCCTACGAGCAGTACTTC
CDR3 protein: CSAAQTGGASYEQYF

V gene: TRBV20-1
J gene: TRBJ1-2
clone size: NA
D gene: NA
CDR3 DNA: TGCAGTGCGGACCCCGGGACACAGACCGATGGCTACACCTTC
CDR3 protein: CSADPGTQTDGYTF

V gene: TRBV9
J gene: TRBJ2-5
clone size: NA
D gene: NA
CDR3 DNA: TGTGCCAGCAGCGTAGAAACGCAGGGTTGGGAGACCCAGTACTTC
CDR3 protein: CASSVETQGWETQYF

V gene: TRBV29-1
J gene: TRBJ2-3
clone size: NA
D gene: NA
CDR3 DNA: TGCAGCGGACGGGACTCAGATACGCAGTATTTT
CDR3 protein: CSGRDSDTQYF

V gene: TRBV6-9
J gene: TRBJ2-3
clone size: few
D gene: NA
CDR3 DNA: TGTGCCAGCAGTTTTGTTGGACACACAGATACGCAGTATTTT
CDR3 protein: CASSFVGHTDTQYF

V gene: TRBV3-1
J gene: TRBJ2-4
clone size: NA
D gene: NA
CDR3 DNA: TGTGCCAGCAGACAAAGTGAACTAGCCAAAAACATTCAGTACTTC
CDR3 protein: CASRQSELAKNIQYF

V gene: TRBV5-1
J gene: TRBJ1-6
clone size: NA
D gene: NA
CDR3 DNA: TGCGCCAGCAGCTTGGCCGTCGATAATTCACCCCTCCACTTT
CDR3 protein: CASSLAVDNSPLHF

V gene: TRBV7-2
J gene: TRBJ1-5
clone size: few
D gene: NA
CDR3 DNA: TGTGCCAGCAGCTTTGGGGGGACTAATCAGCCCCAGCATTTT
CDR3 protein: CASSFGGTNQPQHF

V gene: TRBV29-1
J gene: TRBJ2-5
clone size: few
D gene: TRBD2
CDR3 DNA: TGCAGCGTTCTATTTGCGGGGGGGCAGGAGACCCAGTACTTC
CDR3 protein: CSVLFAGGQETQYF

V gene: TRBV2
J gene: TRBJ2-4
clone size: NA
D gene: TRBD2
CDR3 DNA: TGTGCCAGCAGAGAGACTAGCGGGCTAGCCAAAAACATTCAGTACTTC
CDR3 protein: CASRETSGLAKNIQYF

V gene: TRBV3-1
J gene: TRBJ1-1
clone size: few
D gene: NA
CDR3 DNA: TGTGCCAGCAGCCAAGATAGGCGGAGGAACACTGAAGCTTTCTTT
CDR3 protein: CASSQDRRRNTEAFF

V gene: TRBV27
J gene: TRBJ2-7
clone size: once
D gene: TRBD2
CDR3 DNA: TGTGCCAGCAGTTTAGGTGCGGGGGATCACTACGAGCAGTACTTC
CDR3 protein: CASSLGAGDHYEQYF

V gene: TRBV7-2
J gene: TRBJ2-1
clone size: once
D gene: NA
CDR3 DNA: TGTGCCAGCAGCTTCGAGTGGGCGACCCCCGGGGAGCAGTTCTTC
CDR3 protein: CASSFEWATPGEQFF

V gene: TRBV7-9
J gene: TRBJ1-6
clone size: once
D gene: TRBD1
CDR3 DNA: TGTGCCAGCGCCGCAGGGGGCCAATCACCCCTCCACTTT
CDR3 protein: CASAAGGQSPLHF

V gene: TRBV12-3/TRBV12-4
J gene: TRBJ2-1
clone size: many
D gene: NA
CDR3 DNA: TGTGCCAGCAGTCCGTCTAACGAGCAGTTCTTC
CDR3 protein: CASSPSNEQFF

V gene: TRBV15
J gene: TRBJ2-1
clone size: NA
D gene: TRBD1
CDR3 DNA: TGTGCCACCGCGACAGGGGGCCTGGATGAGCAGTTCTTC
CDR3 protein: CATATGGLDEQFF

V gene: TRBV25-1
J gene: TRBJ2-3
clone size: NA
D gene: NA
CDR3 DNA: TGTGCCAGCAGTGGTGGAGTAGCAACGGATACGCAGTATTTT
CDR3 protein: CASSGGVATDTQYF

V gene: TRBV14
J gene: TRBJ2-1
clone size: NA
D gene: NA
CDR3 DNA: TGTGCCAGCAGCCTAGTATTATGGCGTTACAATGAGCAGTTCTTC
CDR3 protein: CASSLVLWRYNEQFF

V gene: TRBV6-6
J gene: TRBJ2-7
clone size: NA
D gene: TRBD1
CDR3 DNA: TGTGCCAGCAGTACCCCAGGGACAGGGGACTCCTACGAGCAGTACTTC
CDR3 protein: CASSTPGTGDSYEQYF